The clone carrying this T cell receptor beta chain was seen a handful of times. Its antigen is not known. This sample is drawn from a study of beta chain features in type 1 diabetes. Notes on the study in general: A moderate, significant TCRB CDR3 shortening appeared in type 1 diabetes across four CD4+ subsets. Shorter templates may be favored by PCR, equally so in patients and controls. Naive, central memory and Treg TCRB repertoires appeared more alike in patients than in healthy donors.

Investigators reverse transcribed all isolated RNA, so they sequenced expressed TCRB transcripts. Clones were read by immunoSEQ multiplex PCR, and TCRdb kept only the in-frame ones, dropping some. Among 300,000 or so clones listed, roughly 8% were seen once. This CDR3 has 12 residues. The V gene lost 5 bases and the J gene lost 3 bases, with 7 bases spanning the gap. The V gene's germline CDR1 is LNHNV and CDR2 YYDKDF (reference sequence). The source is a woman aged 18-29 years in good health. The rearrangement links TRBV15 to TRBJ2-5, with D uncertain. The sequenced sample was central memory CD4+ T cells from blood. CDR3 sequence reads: CATSVAEETQYF. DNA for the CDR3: TGTGCCACCAGCGTTGCGGAAGAGACCCAGTACTTC.